What follows is one T cell receptor beta chain and its context. What it binds is unknown. This entry is derived from a study of cytomegalovirus exposure and HLA in healthy donors. Study context: Of all 370 or so donors who were genotyped, around 79% belonged to the Caucasian-associated ancestry cluster. Study-wide findings and caveats: A later analysis reportedly identified an Asian-associated ancestry cluster as carrying fewer N-insertions than the approximately 730-donor mean. Common viral pathogens were later found to be apparently linked to several of the most significant clusters.

PCR used 60 Vbeta primers and 13 Jbeta primers. Clones were read by immunoSEQ multiplex PCR, and TCRdb kept only the in-frame ones, dropping some. The table has over 85,000 clones, roughly 76% seen once. This CDR3 has 15 amino acids. Looked up from germline, CDR1 is MDHEN and CDR2 is SYDVKM. V was trimmed by 6 bases and J by 0 bases, leaving 14 bases between them. Whereas donors were nominally healthy upon sampling, unrecorded immune exposures were probable. This TCR derives from a man aged 35 to 55 in good health and CMV-seronegative. The specimen sequenced was PBMCs. The chain has TRBV28 and TRBJ1-1, with TRBD1 as a possible D gene (6 bases). The CDR3 here is CASRSTGTLNTEAFF. The CDR3 DNA sequence: TGTGCCAGCAGGTCTACCGGGACACTGAACACTGAAGCTTTCTTT.